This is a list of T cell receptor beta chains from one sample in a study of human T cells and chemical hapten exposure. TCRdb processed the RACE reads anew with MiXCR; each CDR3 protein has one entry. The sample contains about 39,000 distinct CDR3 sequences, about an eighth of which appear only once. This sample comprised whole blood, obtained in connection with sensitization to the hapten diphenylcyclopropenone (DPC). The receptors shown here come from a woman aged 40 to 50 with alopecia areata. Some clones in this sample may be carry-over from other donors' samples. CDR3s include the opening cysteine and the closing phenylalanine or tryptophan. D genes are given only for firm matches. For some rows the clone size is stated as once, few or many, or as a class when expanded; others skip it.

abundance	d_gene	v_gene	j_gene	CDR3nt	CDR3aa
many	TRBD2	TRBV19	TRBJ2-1	TGTGCCAGTAGTCCGACCCGCTTAGCGGGACGAGACAATGAGCAGTTCTTC	CASSPTRLAGRDNEQFF
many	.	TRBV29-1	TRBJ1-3	TGCAGCGTTACCTCTGGAAACACCATATATTTT	CSVTSGNTIYF
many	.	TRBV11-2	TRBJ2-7	TGTGCCAGCAGCTTAGTCGGGGGCCTCGGATACGAGCAGTACTTC	CASSLVGGLGYEQYF
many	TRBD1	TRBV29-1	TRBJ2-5	TGCAGCGTTGGAGGACAGGGAGGAGAGACCCAGTACTTC	CSVGGQGGETQYF
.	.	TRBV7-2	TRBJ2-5	TGTGCCAGCAGCGGGGGGGCCCAAGAGACCCAGTACTTC	CASSGGAQETQYF
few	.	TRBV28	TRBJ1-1	TGTGCCAGCAGTTTAAGTCCAGAGCAAGCTTTCTTT	CASSLSPEQAFF
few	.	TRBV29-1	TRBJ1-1	TGCAGCGTTGCCAGTCGACATCAAGCCACTGAAGCTTTCTTT	CSVASRHQATEAFF
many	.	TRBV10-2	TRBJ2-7	TGCGCCAGCAGCGGCCAGTTTTACGAGCAGTACTTC	CASSGQFYEQYF
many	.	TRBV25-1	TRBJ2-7	TGTGCCAGCAGTGAAGCAGGGTTCCACGAGCAGTACTTC	CASSEAGFHEQYF
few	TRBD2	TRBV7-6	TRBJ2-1	TGTGCCAGCAGCTTAAGATCGGGCGGGGGAGGATGGAATGAGCAGTTCTTC	CASSLRSGGGGWNEQFF
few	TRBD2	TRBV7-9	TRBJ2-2	TGTGCCAGCAGCTTGCCATCTCTAGCGGTCGAAAACACCGGGGAGCTGTTTTTT	CASSLPSLAVENTGELFF